Listed below are T cell receptor beta chains from one sample, sequenced in a study of tumor-infiltrating lymphocytes in primary liver carcinoma. TCRdb re-called the multiplex PCR reads with MiXCR, one entry per CDR3 protein. The sample holds approximately 110,000 distinct CDR3 sequences, roughly three fifths seen once. The sample was liver tumor tissue from sampling region 1. Source of these receptors: a woman aged 60 to 75 with primary liver carcinoma and hepatitis B virus infection. CDR3s include the opening cysteine and the closing phenylalanine or tryptophan. D genes are given only for firm matches. The size entry is marked missing in some rows and otherwise reads once, few, many or a size class.

v_call	d_call	j_call	clone_size	cdr3_aa	cdr3_nt
TRBV6-5	TRBD2	TRBJ2-7	many	CASRRALGSGRAREQYF	TGTGCCAGCAGGCGCGCTTTAGGAAGCGGGAGGGCTAGGGAGCAGTACTTC
TRBV11-2	TRBD2	TRBJ2-1	NA	CASSHGTNGRGNGQFF	TGTGCCAGCAGCCACGGGACTAACGGGAGAGGCAATGGGCAGTTCTTC
TRBV5-1	TRBD1	TRBJ2-1	many	CASSLAGQTYNEQFF	TGCGCCAGCAGCTTGGCGGGACAGACTTACAATGAGCAGTTCTTC
TRBV29-1	NA	TRBJ2-2	NA	CIVDSTNTGELFF	TGCATCGTTGATTCGACTAACACCGGGGAGCTGTTTTTC
TRBV6-1	TRBD2	TRBJ2-7	NA	CTSSPIGLAVYEQYF	TGTACCAGCAGTCCAATAGGACTAGCGGTGTACGAGCAGTACTTC
TRBV28	NA	TRBJ1-2	NA	CASSSSDGVYGYTF	TGTGCCAGCAGTTCCTCCGATGGTGTCTATGGCTACACCTTC
TRBV11-2	NA	TRBJ1-6	NA	CVSSLETGGNLPLHF	TGTGTCAGCAGCTTAGAGACGGGGGGTAATTTACCCCTCCACTTT
TRBV5-1	NA	TRBJ2-2	NA	CASSSNAGGNTGELFF	TGCGCCAGCAGCAGTAATGCGGGCGGGAACACCGGGGAGCTGTTTTTT
TRBV7-2	TRBD2	TRBJ2-1	NA	CASSKGRTSGNNEQFF	TGTGCCAGCAGCAAAGGGAGGACTAGCGGAAACAATGAGCAGTTCTTC
TRBV6-1	TRBD2	TRBJ2-7	medium-sized	CASSEETSGSWEQYF	TGTGCCAGCAGTGAAGAGACTAGCGGGAGTTGGGAGCAGTACTTC
TRBV18	NA	TRBJ2-1	many	CASSPSVGTYNEQFF	TGTGCCAGCTCACCTTCAGTGGGAACCTACAATGAGCAGTTCTTC
TRBV6-5	TRBD1	TRBJ2-2	many	CASSKQGVATGELFF	TGTGCCAGCAGCAAACAGGGGGTCGCCACCGGGGAGCTGTTTTTT
TRBV11-2	NA	TRBJ1-1	NA	CACSLGTSTEAFF	TGTGCCTGCAGCTTAGGGACGAGCACTGAAGCTTTCTTT
TRBV11-2	NA	TRBJ1-2	medium-sized	CASSLEYGAYYGYTF	TGTGCCAGCAGCTTAGAGTATGGGGCCTACTATGGCTACACCTTC
TRBV4-2	NA	TRBJ2-2	NA	CASSRHVRAKTGELFF	TGTGCCAGCAGCCGCCATGTCCGCGCGAAGACAGGGGAGCTGTTTTTT
TRBV30	NA	TRBJ1-1	many	CAWTWGAEAFF	TGTGCCTGGACCTGGGGGGCTGAAGCTTTCTTT
TRBV29-1	NA	TRBJ2-1	many	CSGIGSSSYNEQFF	TGCAGCGGGATTGGGTCAAGCTCCTACAATGAGCAGTTCTTC
TRBV20-1	NA	TRBJ1-5	NA	CSAREGSGGYQPQHF	TGCAGTGCTAGAGAGGGCAGTGGAGGTTATCAGCCCCAGCACTTT
TRBV11-2	NA	TRBJ1-1	NA	CASSLVRENSEASF	TGTGCCAGCAGCTTAGTGCGGGAGAACAGTGAAGCTTCCTTT
TRBV18	NA	TRBJ2-2	NA	CASSPLPRTGLNTGELFF	TGTGCCAGCTCACCGCTCCCGAGAACAGGGTTGAACACCGGGGAGCTGTTTTTT
TRBV4-1	NA	TRBJ2-7	many	CASSQGTTTGYEQYF	TGCGCCAGCAGCCAGGGGACAACGACTGGCTACGAGCAGTACTTC
TRBV21-1	NA	TRBJ2-2	NA	CASSKVGQGMGDTGELFF	TGTGCCAGCAGCAAAGTGGGGCAGGGTATGGGGGACACCGGGGAACTGTTTTTT